This is a list of T cell receptor beta chains from one sample in a study of blood T cells in healthy people across ages. TCRdb recomputed calls from the 5' RACE reads with MiXCR, one row per CDR3 protein. Of over 600,000 distinct CDR3 sequences detected, around 50% appear once; the ten largest clones hold around 18%. Sequenced sample: blood. The receptors come from a man older than 75 in good health. Each CDR3 is given with its conserved first and last residue. A D gene is named only where the DNA matches it firmly. Size is stated for part of the rows, as once, few or many counts, or as a class when the clone is expanded.

V,J,size,D,DNA,CDR3
TRBV12-3/TRBV12-4,TRBJ2-1,-,-,TGTGCCAGCACAGGCCTTCTGGGGAATGAGCAGTTCTTC,CASTGLLGNEQFF
TRBV30,TRBJ2-6,-,TRBD2,TGTGCCTGGGGAGCGGGAGGTACTGGGGCCAACGTCCTGACTTTC,CAWGAGGTGANVLTF
TRBV29-1,TRBJ2-3,-,-,TGCAACGTTTTAGGAGAGACAGATACGCAGTATTTT,CNVLGETDTQYF
TRBV28,TRBJ2-7,few,-,TGTGCCAGCAGTTCAACGGGGATGGAGGGACTGGCACTAAATGAGCAGTACTTC,CASSSTGMEGLALNEQYF
TRBV27,TRBJ1-6,few,TRBD1,TGTGCCAGCAGCCGAATCACAGGGGGCGGTTCACCCCTCCACTTT,CASSRITGGGSPLHF
TRBV5-1,TRBJ2-7,-,-,TGCGCCAGCAGCTGGGTCCCGGGACAAGGCGAGCAGTACTTC,CASSWVPGQGEQYF
TRBV7-3,TRBJ2-4,few,-,TGTGCCAGCGGGATGGGACAAAGCAAAAACATTCAGTACTTC,CASGMGQSKNIQYF
TRBV12-3/TRBV12-4,TRBJ2-1,-,TRBD2,TGTGCCAGCAGAGGTCTAGCGGGGACCTCCTACAATGAGCAGTTCTTC,CASRGLAGTSYNEQFF
TRBV6-2/TRBV6-3,TRBJ2-2,-,TRBD2,TGTGCCAGCAGTTACCAGCGGGGGGGCCTCGGGGAGCTGTTTTTT,CASSYQRGGLGELFF
TRBV6-5,TRBJ2-5,-,TRBD2,TGTGCCAGCAGATATCGCACTAGCGGGGGGGAGACCCAGTACTTC,CASRYRTSGGETQYF
TRBV20-1,TRBJ2-3,-,-,TGCAGTGCTAGAGATTGGCGGGCTCCCACAGATACGCAGTATTTT,CSARDWRAPTDTQYF
TRBV12-3/TRBV12-4,TRBJ2-5,-,TRBD1,TGTGCCAGCAGTTTGGTGGGACAGCCAGAAGAGACCCAGTACTTC,CASSLVGQPEETQYF
TRBV4-3,TRBJ1-2,once,TRBD1,TGCGCCAGCAGCCAGTGGACAGGGGACAAGAAGGGCTACACCTTC,CASSQWTGDKKGYTF
TRBV15,TRBJ1-6,few,-,TGTGCCACCAGCAGAGGACAGGCGGGATCACCCCTCCACTTT,CATSRGQAGSPLHF
TRBV5-1,TRBJ2-3,once,-,TGCGCCAGCAGCTTGCAGGGAAAAGATACGCAGTATTTT,CASSLQGKDTQYF
TRBV18,TRBJ2-4,many,-,TGTGCCAGCTCACGTGCCCCAGGGGACATTCAGTACTTC,CASSRAPGDIQYF
TRBV5-1,TRBJ2-7,-,TRBD1,TGCGCCAGCAGCCCCGAAGCTAGGGGGCTTGACGAGCAGTACTTC,CASSPEARGLDEQYF
TRBV14,TRBJ2-1,-,-,TGTGCCAGCAGCCAGAGTAATAGATGGAATGAGCAGTTCTTC,CASSQSNRWNEQFF
TRBV27,TRBJ2-3,-,-,TGTGCCAGCAGTACCCTGTGGCAGGAGACGCAGTATTTT,CASSTLWQETQYF
TRBV7-2,TRBJ2-3,-,TRBD2,TGTGCCAGCAGCTTAGGACTAGCGGGGAGGGGGAATACGCAGTATTTT,CASSLGLAGRGNTQYF
TRBV20-1,TRBJ2-7,many,TRBD2,TGCAGTGCTAGAGCCTCCGGACTAGCGGGAGATATTTTCTACGAGCAGTACTTC,CSARASGLAGDIFYEQYF
TRBV9,TRBJ2-3,-,TRBD2,TGTGCCAGCAGCGTAGATCGGGGAGGGACAGATACGCAGTATTTT,CASSVDRGGTDTQYF
TRBV25-1,TRBJ2-5,-,TRBD1,TGTGCCAGCAGTGAATACGGACAGGCTCAAGAGACCCAGTACTTC,CASSEYGQAQETQYF
TRBV20-1,TRBJ2-3,-,-,TGCAGTGCTAGCCCGGACTGGTATACGCAGTATTTT,CSASPDWYTQYF
TRBV29-1,TRBJ1-1,-,-,TGCAGCGTTCGGGAGAACACTGAAGCTTTCTTT,CSVRENTEAFF
TRBV20-1,TRBJ2-7,few,-,TGCAGTGCTAGAGATTTCTCGAGGGGGGGTACCTACGAGCAGTACTTC,CSARDFSRGGTYEQYF
TRBV18,TRBJ2-5,-,TRBD2,TGTGCCAGCTCACCAGTCTCGGGGGGAATGGTTGAGACCCAGTACTTC,CASSPVSGGMVETQYF
TRBV20-1,TRBJ2-5,few,-,TGCAGTGCTAGTTTGGGGAGAGGAGAGACCCAGTACTTC,CSASLGRGETQYF
TRBV28,TRBJ2-7,few,TRBD2,TGTGCCAGCACTGACTCCCGTGGCGGGAGCCCCAACGAGCAGTACTTC,CASTDSRGGSPNEQYF
TRBV7-2,TRBJ1-4,-,TRBD1,TGTGCCGGCGCCGGAGAGGGGGCACGAAAACTGTTTTTT,CAGAGEGARKLFF
TRBV3-1,TRBJ2-1,-,-,TGTGCCAGCAGCGGAACCCTAGACAATGAGCAGTTCTTC,CASSGTLDNEQFF
TRBV7-8,TRBJ2-4,-,TRBD2,TGTGCCAGCAGCCGGGGGGGTGGGTCCAAAAACATTCAGTACTTC,CASSRGGGSKNIQYF
TRBV27,TRBJ2-6,-,-,TGTGCCAGCAGTTTTATATCAGGGTCTGGGGCCAACGTCCTGACTTTC,CASSFISGSGANVLTF
TRBV7-2,TRBJ2-5,-,TRBD2,TGTGCCAGCAGCTCGACTAGCGGGAGTCTATCGGGGAATGAGCAGTACTTC,CASSSTSGSLSGNEQYF
TRBV20-1,TRBJ2-3,-,TRBD1,TGCAGTGCTAGGGACAGGGAGCTAAGCACAGATACGCAGTATTTT,CSARDRELSTDTQYF
TRBV29-1,TRBJ2-3,few,-,TGCAGCGTTCAAAAGGGACTTGGGGGAGATACGCAGTATTTT,CSVQKGLGGDTQYF
TRBV20-1,TRBJ2-2,-,TRBD2,TGCAGTGCTAGAGTAACGGCGGGAGGTCTAACCGGGGAGCTGTTTTTT,CSARVTAGGLTGELFF
TRBV24-1,TRBJ2-3,few,TRBD2,TGTGCCACCAGTGATGGGGCTCTAGCGGGAACAGATACGCAGTATTTT,CATSDGALAGTDTQYF
TRBV18,TRBJ1-5,-,TRBD1,TGTGCCAGCTCACCACGAGGACAGGGTAATCAGCCCCAGCATTTT,CASSPRGQGNQPQHF
TRBV7-2,TRBJ1-5,-,TRBD1,TGTGCCAGCAGCTTAAGACAGGGGACTCAGCCCCAGCATTTT,CASSLRQGTQPQHF
TRBV10-3,TRBJ2-5,many,-,TGTGCCATCAGCAAGGGACACGACCAAGAGACCCAGTACTTC,CAISKGHDQETQYF
TRBV5-5,TRBJ1-2,-,-,TGTGCCAGCAGCACCTTATCCTATGGCTACACCTTC,CASSTLSYGYTF
TRBV7-2,TRBJ2-3,few,TRBD2,TGTGCCAGCAGCTTACGGCCGACTAGCGGGAGAATGCCAGATACGCAGTATTTT,CASSLRPTSGRMPDTQYF